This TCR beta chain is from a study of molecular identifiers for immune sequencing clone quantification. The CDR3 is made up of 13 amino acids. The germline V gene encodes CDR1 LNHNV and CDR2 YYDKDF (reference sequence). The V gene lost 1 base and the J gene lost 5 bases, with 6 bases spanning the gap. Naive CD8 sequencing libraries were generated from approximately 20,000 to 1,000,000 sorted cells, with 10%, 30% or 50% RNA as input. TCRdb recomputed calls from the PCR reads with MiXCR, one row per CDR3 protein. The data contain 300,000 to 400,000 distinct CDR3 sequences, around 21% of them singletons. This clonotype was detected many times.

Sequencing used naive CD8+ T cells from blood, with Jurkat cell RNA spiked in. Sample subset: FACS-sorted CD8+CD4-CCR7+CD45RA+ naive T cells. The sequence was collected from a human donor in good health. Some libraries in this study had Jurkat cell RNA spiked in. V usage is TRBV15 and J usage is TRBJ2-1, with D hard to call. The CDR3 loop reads CATSRGINNEQFF. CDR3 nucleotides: TGTGCCACCAGCAGAGGGATAAACAATGAGCAGTTCTTC.